These T cell receptor beta chains were read from a single sample in a study of cytomegalovirus exposure and HLA in healthy donors. The data were produced by immunoSEQ multiplex PCR, yet TCRdb's version contains in-frame clones alone and is incomplete. The table shows around 130,000 clones, with nearly 85% occurring only once. Sequencing was done on a sample of PBMCs. The source of these receptors is a boy under 18 in good health and CMV-seronegative. Both conserved end residues are part of each CDR3. A D gene is named only where the DNA matches it firmly. Rows give clone size only sometimes, using once, few, many, or a class for an expanded clone.

v_call	j_call	d_call	clone_size	cdr3_aa	cdr3_nt
TRBV12-5	TRBJ1-1	NA	NA	CASGLGRQYNTEAFF	TGTGCTAGTGGTTTGGGAAGACAATATAACACTGAAGCTTTCTTT
TRBV4-1	TRBJ1-2	NA	few	CASSQDGAGEPNYGYTF	TGCGCCAGCAGCCAAGATGGGGCAGGAGAACCTAACTATGGCTACACCTTC
TRBV5-1	TRBJ2-7	NA	NA	CASSLAPYYEQYF	TGCGCCAGCAGCTTGGCCCCTTACTACGAGCAGTACTTC
TRBV5-6	TRBJ2-1	TRBD2	NA	CASSGGTSGSLGNEQFF	TGTGCCAGCAGCGGGGGGACTAGCGGGAGTCTGGGCAATGAGCAGTTCTTC
TRBV5-1	TRBJ2-1	TRBD2	NA	CASSLVGGSNEQFF	TGCGCCAGCAGCTTGGTCGGGGGGTCCAATGAGCAGTTCTTC
TRBV5-1	TRBJ2-7	NA	NA	CASSLAAGSSSYEQYF	TGCGCCAGCAGCTTGGCTGCGGGGAGCAGCTCCTACGAGCAGTACTTC
TRBV11-2	TRBJ2-7	TRBD1	NA	CASSLAAGGLYEQYF	TGTGCCAGCAGCTTAGCCGCAGGGGGCTTATACGAGCAGTACTTC
TRBV6-5	TRBJ1-1	TRBD1	NA	CASSYRDRGTEAFF	TGTGCCAGCAGCTACCGGGACAGGGGCACTGAAGCTTTCTTT
TRBV7-9	TRBJ1-4	NA	NA	CASSLVEEKLFF	TGTGCCAGCAGCTTAGTGGAGGAAAAACTGTTTTTT
TRBV5-6	TRBJ2-4	NA	NA	CASSLTTGGDDIQYF	TGTGCCAGCAGCTTGACGACGGGGGGCGACGACATTCAGTACTTC
TRBV27	TRBJ2-7	TRBD1	NA	CASRSATGGADEQYF	TGTGCCAGCAGATCGGCGACAGGGGGCGCAGACGAGCAGTACTTC
TRBV27	TRBJ2-1	TRBD2	NA	CASSPVAGGDEQFF	TGTGCCAGCAGTCCAGTAGCGGGAGGCGATGAGCAGTTCTTC
TRBV5-1	TRBJ2-2	TRBD1	NA	CASVQGTGGTGELFF	TGCGCCAGCGTACAAGGGACAGGGGGAACCGGGGAGCTGTTTTTT
TRBV6-1	TRBJ2-5	TRBD1	once	CASSPQGAGETQYF	TGTGCCAGCAGCCCTCAGGGGGCTGGGGAGACCCAGTACTTC
TRBV7-9	TRBJ2-7	TRBD2	few	CSSSLIAGAGEQYF	TGTTCCAGCAGCTTAATAGCGGGAGCGGGTGAGCAGTACTTC
TRBV29-1	TRBJ1-2	NA	NA	CSVPGSYGYTF	TGCAGCGTGCCCGGGAGCTATGGCTACACCTTC
TRBV11-2	TRBJ1-1	NA	few	CASSSGHPNTEAFF	TGTGCCAGCAGCTCGGGACACCCGAACACTGAAGCTTTCTTT
TRBV18	TRBJ1-3	TRBD1	few	CASSKEGADTIYF	TGTGCCAGCTCAAAGGAGGGGGCGGACACCATATATTTT
TRBV6-5	TRBJ1-2	NA	few	CASSPLAGLDYGYTF	TGTGCCAGCAGTCCCCTTGCGGGGTTGGACTATGGCTACACCTTC
TRBV6-5	TRBJ1-1	TRBD1	few	CASTDRERNTEAFF	TGTGCCAGCACAGACAGGGAGCGGAACACTGAAGCTTTCTTT
TRBV7-9	TRBJ1-1	NA	NA	CASSYGQLTEAFF	TGTGCCAGCAGCTATGGACAGCTCACTGAAGCTTTCTTT
TRBV5-4	TRBJ2-3	NA	NA	CASSNRQGRRGDTDTQYF	TGTGCCAGCAGCAACAGACAGGGTCGGAGGGGGGACACAGATACGCAGTATTTT
TRBV9	TRBJ2-7	TRBD2	NA	CASSGGGEQYF	TGTGCCAGCAGCGGGGGGGGAGAGCAGTACTTC
TRBV5-1	TRBJ2-3	NA	NA	CASSPSEGRDTQYF	TGCGCCAGCAGCCCCAGCGAGGGGAGGGATACGCAGTATTTT
TRBV9	TRBJ2-4	NA	NA	CASSVAYALDIQYF	TGTGCCAGCAGCGTAGCCTACGCCCTAGACATTCAGTACTTC
TRBV6-5	TRBJ2-2	TRBD1	NA	CASSYFRQGATGELFF	TGTGCCAGCAGTTACTTCCGACAGGGAGCCACCGGGGAGCTGTTTTTT
TRBV19	TRBJ1-1	NA	NA	CASSEESWASGAFF	TGTGCCAGTAGTGAGGAGTCTTGGGCAAGCGGGGCTTTCTTT
TRBV5-4	TRBJ1-2	NA	NA	CASSTSGLSSNYGYTF	TGTGCCAGCAGCACCTCGGGTCTATCTTCTAACTATGGCTACACCTTC
TRBV11-3	TRBJ2-7	TRBD1	once	CASSLTGGSYEQYF	TGTGCCAGCAGCCTGACAGGGGGCTCCTACGAGCAGTACTTC
TRBV27	TRBJ2-2	NA	NA	CASSPRTATGELFF	TGTGCCAGCAGTCCCCGGACAGCCACCGGGGAGCTGTTTTTT
TRBV4-1	TRBJ2-3	NA	NA	CASSQLHPGGTDTQYF	TGCGCCAGCAGCCAACTTCATCCAGGGGGCACAGATACGCAGTATTTT
TRBV6-5	TRBJ2-5	NA	NA	CASSYLGVEETQYF	TGTGCCAGCAGTTACTTAGGGGTAGAAGAGACCCAGTACTTC
TRBV19	TRBJ2-6	NA	NA	CARIHPRGGGAGANVLTF	TGTGCCAGGATCCACCCAAGGGGGGGCGGGGCTGGGGCCAACGTCCTGACTTTC
TRBV7-2	TRBJ2-1	NA	NA	CASSPYNEQFF	TGTGCCAGCAGCCCGTACAATGAGCAGTTCTTC
TRBV13	TRBJ2-2	NA	once	CASSLGEGELFF	TGTGCCAGCAGCTTAGGCGAGGGGGAGCTGTTTTTT
TRBV19	TRBJ1-2	NA	NA	CASSITQGSGYGYTF	TGTGCCAGTAGTATTACCCAGGGGTCGGGCTATGGCTACACCTTC
TRBV6-5	TRBJ1-4	TRBD1	NA	CASSYSGQGDNEKLFF	TGTGCCAGCAGTTATTCGGGACAGGGGGATAATGAAAAACTGTTTTTT
TRBV7-9	TRBJ1-1	NA	NA	CASSLAQVEEAFF	TGTGCCAGCAGCTTAGCGCAGGTGGAAGAGGCTTTCTTT
TRBV27	TRBJ2-7	TRBD2	NA	CASSSELAGGRDEQYF	TGTGCCAGCAGTTCTGAACTAGCGGGAGGACGTGACGAGCAGTACTTC
TRBV5-1	TRBJ2-7	NA	NA	CASSLTSLTAEQYF	TGCGCCAGCAGCTTGACTAGTTTAACGGCCGAGCAGTACTTC
TRBV2	TRBJ2-1	NA	once	CASSATRVDDEQFF	TGTGCCAGCAGCGCGACTAGGGTGGACGATGAGCAGTTCTTC
TRBV7-9	TRBJ1-1	NA	NA	CASSLGVFGTEAFF	TGTGCCAGCAGCTTAGGAGTATTTGGCACTGAAGCTTTCTTT
TRBV25-1	TRBJ1-2	TRBD1	NA	CASSEGDRGGYTF	TGTGCCAGCAGTGAGGGGGACAGGGGCGGCTACACCTTC